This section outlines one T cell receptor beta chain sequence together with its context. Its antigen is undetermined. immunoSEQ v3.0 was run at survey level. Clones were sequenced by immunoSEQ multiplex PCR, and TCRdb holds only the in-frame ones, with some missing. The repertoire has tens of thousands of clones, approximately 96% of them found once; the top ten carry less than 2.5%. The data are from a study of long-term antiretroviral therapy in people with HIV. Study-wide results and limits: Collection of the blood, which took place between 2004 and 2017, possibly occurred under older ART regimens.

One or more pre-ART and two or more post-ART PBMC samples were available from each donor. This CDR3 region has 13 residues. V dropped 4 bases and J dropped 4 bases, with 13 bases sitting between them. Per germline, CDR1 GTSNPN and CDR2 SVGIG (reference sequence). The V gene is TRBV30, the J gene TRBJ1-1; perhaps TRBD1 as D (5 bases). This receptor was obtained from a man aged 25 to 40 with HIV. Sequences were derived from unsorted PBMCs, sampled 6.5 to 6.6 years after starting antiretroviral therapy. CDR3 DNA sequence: TGTGCCTGGACCCGGGGCGCCGGCACTGAAGCTTTCTTT. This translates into CAWTRGAGTEAFF.